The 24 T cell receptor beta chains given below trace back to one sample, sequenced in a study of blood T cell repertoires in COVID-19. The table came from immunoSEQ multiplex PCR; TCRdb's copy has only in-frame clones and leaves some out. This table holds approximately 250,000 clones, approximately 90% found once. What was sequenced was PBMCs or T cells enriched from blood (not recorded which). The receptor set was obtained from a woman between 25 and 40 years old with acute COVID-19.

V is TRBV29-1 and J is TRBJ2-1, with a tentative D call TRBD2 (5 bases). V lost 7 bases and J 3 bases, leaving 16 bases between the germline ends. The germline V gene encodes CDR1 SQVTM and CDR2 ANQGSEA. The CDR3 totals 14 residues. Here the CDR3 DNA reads TGCAGCGCCGTTACCAGCGGAGACTACAATGAGCAGTTCTTC. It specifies CSAVTSGDYNEQFF.

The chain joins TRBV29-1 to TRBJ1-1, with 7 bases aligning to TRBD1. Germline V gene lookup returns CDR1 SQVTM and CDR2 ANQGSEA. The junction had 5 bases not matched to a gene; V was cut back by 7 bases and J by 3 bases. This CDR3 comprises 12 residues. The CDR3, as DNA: TGCAGCGCCGACAGGGTTTACACTGAAGCTTTCTTT. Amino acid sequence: CSADRVYTEAFF.

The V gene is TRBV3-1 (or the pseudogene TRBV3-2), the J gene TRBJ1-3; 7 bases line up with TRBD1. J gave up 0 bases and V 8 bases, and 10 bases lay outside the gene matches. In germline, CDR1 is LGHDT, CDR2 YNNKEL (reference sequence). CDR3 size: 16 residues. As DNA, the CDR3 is TGTGCCAGCGGAGTGGGACAGCTGCTCTCTGGAAACACCATATATTTT. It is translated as CASGVGQLLSGNTIYF.

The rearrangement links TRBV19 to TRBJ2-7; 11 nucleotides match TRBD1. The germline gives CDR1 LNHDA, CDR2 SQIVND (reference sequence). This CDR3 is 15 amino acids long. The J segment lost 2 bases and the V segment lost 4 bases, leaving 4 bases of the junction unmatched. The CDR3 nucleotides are TGTGCCAGTAGTAGTGGGACAGGGGGAACCTACGAGCAGTACTTC. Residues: CASSSGTGGTYEQYF. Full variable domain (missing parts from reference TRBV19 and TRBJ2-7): DGGITQSPKYLFRKEGQNVTLSCEQNLNHDAMYWYRQDPGQGLRLIYYSQIVNDFQKGDIAEGYSVSREKKESFPLTVTSAQKNPTAFYLCASSSGTGGTYEQYFGPGTRLTVT.

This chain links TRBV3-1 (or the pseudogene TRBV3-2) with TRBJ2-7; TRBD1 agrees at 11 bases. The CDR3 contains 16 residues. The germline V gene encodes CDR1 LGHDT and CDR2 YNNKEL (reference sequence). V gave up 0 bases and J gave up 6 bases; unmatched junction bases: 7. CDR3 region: CASSQDRGTGGPEQYF. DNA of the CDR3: TGTGCCAGCAGCCAAGATCGCGGGACAGGGGGACCCGAGCAGTACTTC.

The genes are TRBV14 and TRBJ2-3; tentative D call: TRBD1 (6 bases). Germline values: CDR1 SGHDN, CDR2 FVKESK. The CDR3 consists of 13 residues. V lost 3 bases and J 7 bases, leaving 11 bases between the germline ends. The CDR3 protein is CASSQGAANTQYF. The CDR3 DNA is TGTGCCAGCAGCCAGGGGGCCGCGAATACGCAGTATTTT. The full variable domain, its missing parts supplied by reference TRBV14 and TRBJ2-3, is EAGVTQFPSHSVIEKGQTVTLRCDPISGHDNLYWYRRVMGKEIKFLLHFVKESKQDESGMPNNRFLAERTGGTYSTLKVQPAELEDSGVYFCASSQGAANTQYFGPGTRLTVL.

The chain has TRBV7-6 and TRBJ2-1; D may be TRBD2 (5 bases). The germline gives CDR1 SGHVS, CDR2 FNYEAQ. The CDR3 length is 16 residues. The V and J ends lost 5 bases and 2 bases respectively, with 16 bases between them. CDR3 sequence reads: CASSPASGSAYNEQFF. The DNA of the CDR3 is TGTGCCAGCAGCCCGGCGAGTGGGAGTGCCTACAATGAGCAGTTCTTC.

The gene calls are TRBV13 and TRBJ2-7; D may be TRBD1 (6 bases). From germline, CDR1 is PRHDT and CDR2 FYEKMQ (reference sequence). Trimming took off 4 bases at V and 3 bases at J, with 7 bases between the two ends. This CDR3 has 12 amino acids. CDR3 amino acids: CASSYRVYEQYF. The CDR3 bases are TGTGCCAGCAGCTACAGGGTCTACGAGCAGTACTTC.

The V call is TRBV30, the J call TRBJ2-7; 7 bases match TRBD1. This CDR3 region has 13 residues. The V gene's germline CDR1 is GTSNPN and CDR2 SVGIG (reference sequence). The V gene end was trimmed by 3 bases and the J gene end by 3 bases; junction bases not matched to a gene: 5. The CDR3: CAWSWDRDYEQYF. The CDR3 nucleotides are TGTGCCTGGAGCTGGGACAGAGACTACGAGCAGTACTTC.

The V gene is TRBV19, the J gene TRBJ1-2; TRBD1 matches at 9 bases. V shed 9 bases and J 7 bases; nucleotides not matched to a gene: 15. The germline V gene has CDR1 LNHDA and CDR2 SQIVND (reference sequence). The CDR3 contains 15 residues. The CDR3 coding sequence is TGTGCCAGCCGATTTTCGTCCGGGACAGGGTTTGGCTACACCTTC. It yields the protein CASRFSSGTGFGYTF.

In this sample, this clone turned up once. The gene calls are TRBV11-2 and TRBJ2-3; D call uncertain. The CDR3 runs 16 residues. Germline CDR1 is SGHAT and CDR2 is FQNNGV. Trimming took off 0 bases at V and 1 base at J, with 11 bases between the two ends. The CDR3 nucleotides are TGTGCCAGCAGCTTAGACCGTGGCGGAGGCACAGATACGCAGTATTTT. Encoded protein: CASSLDRGGGTDTQYF.

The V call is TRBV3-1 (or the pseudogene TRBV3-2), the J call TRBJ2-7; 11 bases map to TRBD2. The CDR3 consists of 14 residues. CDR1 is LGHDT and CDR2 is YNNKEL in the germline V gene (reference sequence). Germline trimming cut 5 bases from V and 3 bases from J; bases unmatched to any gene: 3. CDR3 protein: CASSTTSGSYEQYF. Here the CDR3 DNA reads TGTGCCAGCAGCACCACTAGCGGGAGCTACGAGCAGTACTTC.

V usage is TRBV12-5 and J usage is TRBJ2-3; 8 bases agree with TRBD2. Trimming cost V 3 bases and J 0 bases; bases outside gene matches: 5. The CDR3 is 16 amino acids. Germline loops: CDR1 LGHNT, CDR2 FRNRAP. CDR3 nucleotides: TGTGCTAGTGGTTTCCAGGCTAGCGGGAGCACAGATACGCAGTATTTT. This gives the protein CASGFQASGSTDTQYF.

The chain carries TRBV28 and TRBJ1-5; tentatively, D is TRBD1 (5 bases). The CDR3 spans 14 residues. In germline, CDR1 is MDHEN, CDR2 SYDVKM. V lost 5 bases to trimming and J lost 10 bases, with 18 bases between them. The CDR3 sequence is CASSRTLNQGPQHF. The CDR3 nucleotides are TGTGCCAGCAGTCGGACACTAAATCAGGGCCCCCAGCATTTT.

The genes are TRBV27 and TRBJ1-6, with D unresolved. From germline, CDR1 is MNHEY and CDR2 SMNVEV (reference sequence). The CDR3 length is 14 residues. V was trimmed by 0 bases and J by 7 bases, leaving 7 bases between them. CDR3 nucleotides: TGTGCCAGCAGTTTATCGGCAGTAAATTCACCCCTCCACTTT. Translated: CASSLSAVNSPLHF.

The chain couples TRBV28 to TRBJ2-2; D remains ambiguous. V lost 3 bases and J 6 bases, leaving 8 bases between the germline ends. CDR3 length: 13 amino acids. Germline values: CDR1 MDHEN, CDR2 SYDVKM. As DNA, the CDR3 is TGTGCCAGCAGTTTTGTAGATTCCGGGGAGCTGTTTTTT. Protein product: CASSFVDSGELFF.

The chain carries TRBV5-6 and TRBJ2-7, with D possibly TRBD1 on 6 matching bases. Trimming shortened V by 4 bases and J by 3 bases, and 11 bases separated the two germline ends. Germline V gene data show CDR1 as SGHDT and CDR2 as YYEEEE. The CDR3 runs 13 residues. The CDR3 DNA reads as TGTGCCAGCAGCGGACAGACTAACTACGAGCAGTACTTC. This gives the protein CASSGQTNYEQYF.

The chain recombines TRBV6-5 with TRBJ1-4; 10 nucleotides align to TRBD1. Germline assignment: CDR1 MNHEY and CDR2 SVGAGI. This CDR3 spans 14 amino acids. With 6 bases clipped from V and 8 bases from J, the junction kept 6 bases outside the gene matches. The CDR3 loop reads CASSPTGGEEKLFF. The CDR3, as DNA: TGTGCCAGCAGCCCGACAGGGGGCGAAGAAAAACTGTTTTTT.

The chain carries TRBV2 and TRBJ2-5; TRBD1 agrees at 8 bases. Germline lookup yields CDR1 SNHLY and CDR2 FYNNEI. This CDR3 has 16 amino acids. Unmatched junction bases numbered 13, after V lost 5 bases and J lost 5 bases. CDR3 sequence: CASSLPFTGGRETQYF. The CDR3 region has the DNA TGTGCCAGCAGTTTGCCTTTTACAGGGGGGAGGGAGACCCAGTACTTC.

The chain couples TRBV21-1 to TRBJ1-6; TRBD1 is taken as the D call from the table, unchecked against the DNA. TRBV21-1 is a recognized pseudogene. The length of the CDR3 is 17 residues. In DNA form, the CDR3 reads TGTGCCAGCAGCTCAAAAAATGGGACAGGGCATAATTCACCCCTCCACTTT. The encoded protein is CASSSKNGTGHNSPLHF.

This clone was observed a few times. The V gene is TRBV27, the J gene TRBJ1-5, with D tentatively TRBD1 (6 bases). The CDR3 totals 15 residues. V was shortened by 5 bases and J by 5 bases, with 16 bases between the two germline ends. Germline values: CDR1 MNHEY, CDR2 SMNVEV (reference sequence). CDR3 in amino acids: CASSRAGTYDQPQHF. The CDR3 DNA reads TGTGCCAGCAGTAGAGCCGGGACATACGATCAGCCCCAGCATTTT.

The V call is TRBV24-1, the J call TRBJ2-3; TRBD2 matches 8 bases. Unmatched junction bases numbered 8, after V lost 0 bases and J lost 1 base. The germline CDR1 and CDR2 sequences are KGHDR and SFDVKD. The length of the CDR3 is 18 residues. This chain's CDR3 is CATSDLVPGRAGTDTQYF. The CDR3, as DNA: TGTGCCACCAGTGATTTGGTCCCCGGGAGGGCCGGCACAGATACGCAGTATTTT.

The CDR3 region has the DNA TGTGCCAGTAGTATATGGGGTACGGGATCGGGAAATGAGCAGTTCTTC. Its translation: CASSIWGTGSGNEQFF. This rearrangement joins TRBV19 to TRBJ2-1; TRBD2 is a possible D gene (5 bases). The CDR3 has 16 residues. V shed 2 bases and J shed 7 bases, with 18 bases lying between them. CDR1 LNHDA and CDR2 SQIVND come from the germline V gene (reference sequence).

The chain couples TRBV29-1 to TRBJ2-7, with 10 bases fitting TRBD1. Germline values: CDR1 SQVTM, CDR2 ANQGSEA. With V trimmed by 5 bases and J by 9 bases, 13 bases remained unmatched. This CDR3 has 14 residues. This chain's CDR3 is CSVSWDRGTTMQYF. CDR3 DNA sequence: TGCAGCGTTTCCTGGGACAGGGGAACTACGATGCAGTACTTC.